The source of this T cell receptor (beta chain) is a study of cytomegalovirus exposure and HLA in healthy donors. V dropped 6 bases and J dropped 2; count of bases not matched to a gene: 8. The germline CDR1 and CDR2 sequences are MDHEN and SYDVKM. This CDR3 is 15 amino acids long. Study outcomes and limitations: Some V segments, TRBV6-2 and TRBV6-3 among them, were indistinguishable and were therefore excluded. From TCR beta sequences, most subjects' HLA-A and HLA-B alleles were reportedly predicted accurately. The listing of 150 or so TCR beta chains classed them as cytomegalovirus-associated.

In regard to this clone: The antigen remains undetermined.

Both 60 Vbeta primers and 13 Jbeta primers went into the PCR. Per the original methods: As a later analysis found, there were tens of millions of unique TCR beta chains, of which 8.5 million to 13 million were shared. Sequencing was performed with immunoSEQ multiplex PCR; in TCRdb, only in-frame clones are kept and a portion is missing. V, J and clone size are taken as reported in that table, and D and trimming were inferred from the DNA itself. The sample has more than 85,000 clones, roughly 80% seen once. The material sequenced was PBMCs. This chain uses TRBV28 with TRBJ2-7; 9 nucleotides agree with TRBD1. This clonotype was obtained from a man between 35 and 55 years old in good health and CMV-seronegative. The CDR3 is CASRYRDRATYEQYF. CDR3 nucleotide sequence: TGTGCCAGCAGATACCGGGACAGGGCGACCTACGAGCAGTACTTC.